These T cell receptor beta chains were read from a single sample in a study of T-cell reconstitution after alpha-beta-depleted transplantation in children. Each CDR3 protein gets one entry after TCRdb re-called the PCR reads with MiXCR. In the table there are about 170,000 distinct CDR3 sequences, over 8.5% of which are singletons. This material consisted of PBMCs, taken before TCRalphabeta/CD19-depleted stem cell transplant. These receptors originate from a boy between 2 and 15 years old with acute myeloid leukemia, due to receive a stem cell transplant. The CDR3 runs from the conserved cysteine through the conserved F or W. The D gene is left open where the match is weak. The size field reads once, few or many counts, or a class when the clone is expanded.

D	V	size	J	length	CDR3	DNA
TRBD1	TRBV5-1	many	TRBJ1-4	14	CASSRDRPNEKLFF	TGCGCCAGCAGTCGGGACAGGCCGAATGAAAAACTGTTTTTT
TRBD2	TRBV7-7	many	TRBJ2-1	13	CASSAGLENEQFF	TGTGCTAGCAGTGCGGGACTAGAGAATGAGCAGTTCTTC
.	TRBV5-1	many	TRBJ2-2	16	CASSPPGPRGPGELFF	TGCGCCAGCAGCCCACCGGGCCCACGAGGTCCCGGGGAGCTGTTTTTT
TRBD1	TRBV20-1	few	TRBJ1-1	14	CSARDGTGGTEAFF	TGCAGTGCTAGAGATGGGACAGGGGGCACTGAAGCTTTCTTT
.	TRBV5-1	many	TRBJ2-3	15	CASSLAGPARDTQYF	TGCGCCAGCAGCTTGGCCGGTCCCGCCAGAGATACGCAGTATTTT
.	TRBV9	many	TRBJ2-3	12	CASGRTTDTQYF	TGTGCCAGTGGCAGAACGACAGATACGCAGTATTTT
.	TRBV20-1	many	TRBJ2-3	16	CSARRDSPRGTDTQYF	TGCAGTGCTAGACGGGACTCCCCCCGTGGCACAGATACGCAGTATTTT
.	TRBV20-1	many	TRBJ1-1	12	CSARRLNTEAFF	TGCAGTGCTAGGCGGTTGAACACTGAAGCTTTCTTT
.	TRBV27	many	TRBJ2-1	13	CASSFAHFNEQFF	TGTGCCAGCAGTTTTGCACATTTCAATGAGCAGTTCTTC
.	TRBV10-2	many	TRBJ2-2	12	CASSRVTGELFF	TGCGCCAGCAGCAGGGTCACCGGGGAGCTGTTTTTT
.	TRBV4-1	many	TRBJ2-5	15	CASSQDVGIQETQYF	TGCGCCAGCAGCCAAGATGTAGGCATCCAAGAGACCCAGTACTTC
.	TRBV6-5	many	TRBJ1-6	17	CASSYTYHGGAGSPLHF	TGTGCCAGCAGTTACACCTATCATGGGGGCGCGGGTTCACCCCTCCACTTT
.	TRBV2	many	TRBJ2-7	14	CASSGGTGFYEQYF	TGTGCCAGCAGTGGCGGGACGGGTTTTTACGAGCAGTACTTC